Shown below are 14 T cell receptor beta chains from a single sample sequenced in a study of blood T cell repertoires in COVID-19. Profiling relied on immunoSEQ multiplex PCR, and the TCRdb table lists in-frame clones only, not all of them. The top ten clones hold about 4% of a sample with roughly 320,000 clones, just over 85% of them seen once. Sequencing used PBMCs or T cells enriched from blood (not recorded which). The source is a man aged 25-45 years who had recovered from COVID-19.

The V gene is TRBV27, the J gene TRBJ1-2; D unresolved. This CDR3 is 14 amino acids long. Per germline, CDR1 MNHEY and CDR2 SMNVEV (reference sequence). V lost 6 bases to trimming and J lost 1 base, with 12 bases between them. The CDR3 loop is CASRLNSDNYGYTF. The DNA for the CDR3 is TGTGCCAGCAGATTGAACAGTGATAACTATGGCTACACCTTC.

V is TRBV11-2 and J is TRBJ1-3; D is perhaps TRBD1 (5 bases). This CDR3 has 12 residues. V dropped 5 bases and J dropped 8 bases, with 10 bases sitting between them. Per germline, CDR1 SGHAT and CDR2 FQNNGV. DNA of the CDR3: TGTGCCAGCAGCCCTCCGGGGGACACCATATATTTT. Translated, it gives CASSPPGDTIYF.

V and J are TRBV29-1 and TRBJ1-1; possibly TRBD1 for D (6 bases). The CDR3 is 14 residues long. The germline V and J ends were trimmed by 7 bases and 5 bases, with 20 bases remaining between them. Germline V CDR1 and CDR2: SQVTM, ANQGSEA. CDR3 in amino acids: CSGGGWQGSTEAFF. The CDR3 region has the DNA TGCAGCGGTGGAGGCTGGCAGGGGTCGACTGAAGCTTTCTTT.

The rearrangement links TRBV28 to TRBJ1-4; D is undetermined. Trimming pared 1 base from V and 7 bases from J, leaving 13 bases between. CDR1 and CDR2 (germline): MDHEN, SYDVKM. The CDR3 has 15 residues. CDR3 sequence: CASSLYPIPSEKLFF. For the CDR3, the DNA is TGTGCCAGCAGTTTATACCCGATCCCGAGTGAAAAACTGTTTTTT.

J is TRBJ2-7 and V is TRBV30, with D uncertain. This CDR3 is built from 12 residues. Germline loops: CDR1 GTSNPN, CDR2 SVGIG (reference sequence). Deletions cut 4 bases from V and 2 bases from J, with 9 bases between. The chain's CDR3 is CAWNFGAYEQYF. The CDR3 DNA reads as TGTGCCTGGAACTTTGGAGCCTACGAGCAGTACTTC.

There are a few counts of this clone. This chain joins TRBV20-1 and TRBJ1-5; 7 nucleotides align to TRBD1. Per germline, CDR1 DFQATT and CDR2 SNEGSKA (reference sequence). J was trimmed by 5 bases and V by 3 bases; bases with no gene match: 7. The CDR3 sequence is 14 residues long. Here the CDR3 DNA reads TGCAGTGCTAGTACAGGGGCGCCTCATCAGCCCCAGCATTTT. Amino acids: CSASTGAPHQPQHF.

V and J are TRBV7-6 and TRBJ1-1; the D gene is possibly TRBD1 (6 bases). The CDR3 loop spans 15 amino acids. The germline V gene encodes CDR1 SGHVS and CDR2 FNYEAQ. V dropped 5 bases and J dropped 0 bases, with 13 bases sitting between them. CDR3 bases: TGTGCCAGCAGCCCAGAAGGGGGATTGAACACTGAAGCTTTCTTT. Protein: CASSPEGGLNTEAFF.

The chain employs TRBV27 and TRBJ2-7; 9 bases align to TRBD2. This CDR3 is 18 amino acids long. Germline V gives CDR1 MNHEY, CDR2 SMNVEV (reference sequence). Here the CDR3 reads CASTGGLGAAGGIYEQYF. DNA of the CDR3: TGTGCGTCCACCGGGGGGCTAGGTGCGGCGGGAGGGATCTACGAGCAGTACTTC.

The V call is TRBV10-3, the J call TRBJ2-7, with D possibly being TRBD1 (5 bases). Germline assignment: CDR1 ENHRY and CDR2 SYGVKD. Between the trimmed V and J ends, which lost 10 bases and 3 bases, there was a span of 16 bases. This CDR3 contains 13 residues. The CDR3 DNA follows: TGTGCCACCCTACAGGTCTCCCACTACGAGCAGTACTTC. It specifies CATLQVSHYEQYF.

The chain carries TRBV27 and TRBJ2-1; 8 bases are shared with TRBD2. CDR3 length: 15 residues. With V trimmed by 4 bases and J by 1 base, 3 bases remained unmatched. The germline V gene encodes CDR1 MNHEY and CDR2 SMNVEV (reference sequence). The CDR3 DNA sequence: TGTGCCAGCAGTTGGGGACTAGTATCCTACAATGAGCAGTTCTTC. Amino acids: CASSWGLVSYNEQFF.

This chain links TRBV13 with TRBJ1-2; 7 nucleotides match TRBD1. V dropped 5 bases and J dropped 8; count of bases not matched to a gene: 14. CDR1 is PRHDT and CDR2 is FYEKMQ in the germline V gene (reference sequence). The CDR3 is 15 residues long. The CDR3: CASSARTGPRRGYTF. In nucleotides, the CDR3 is TGTGCCAGCAGCGCCCGGACAGGTCCGAGAAGGGGCTACACCTTC.

The J gene is TRBJ1-1, the V gene TRBV4-1, with D perhaps TRBD1 (5 bases). Trimming removed 4 bases at V and 1 base at J, with 13 bases between. CDR3 length equals 15 residues. CDR1 and CDR2 (germline): MGHRA, YSYEKL. CDR3 nucleotides: TGCGCCAGCAGCCTAGAAGTTGGGGCGAACACTGAAGCTTTCTTT. It specifies CASSLEVGANTEAFF.

The CDR3 reads CASRLAGGETQYF. In DNA form, the CDR3 reads TGTGCAAGTCGCTTAGCGGGGGGGGAGACCCAGTACTTC. The chain joins TRBV12-2 to TRBJ2-5; TRBD2, the table's D call, was not compared with the DNA. TRBV12-2 is described as a pseudogene. The CDR3 spans 13 residues.

The chain carries TRBV18 and TRBJ2-1, with 10 bases matching TRBD2. Germline-derived CDR1 and CDR2 are KGHSH and LQKENI. Trimming cost V 3 bases and J 7 bases; bases outside gene matches: 0. The CDR3 sequence is 13 residues long. The CDR3 here is CASSPSGRNEQFF. The CDR3 DNA is TGTGCCAGCTCACCTAGCGGGAGGAATGAGCAGTTCTTC.